This T cell receptor (beta chain) came from a study of neurological immune-mediated disorders. cDNA synthesis was performed by 5'RACE with 10-nucleotide random UMIs. Each CDR3 protein is one row after TCRdb ran MiXCR on the 5' RACE reads. Seen here are some 15,000 distinct CDR3 sequences, about 3.6% observed once, and the top ten hold about 19%. At least ten counts were recorded for this clonotype. Its specificity is not known. Study-wide points: Among expanded clones, no CDR3 amino acid sequences were shared across subjects, a pattern suggesting private repertoires in all groups.

This sequence originates from a woman aged 40-49 years in good health. The sample comprised CD8+ T cells from blood.

The CDR3 nucleotides are TGTGCCAGCAGCTTAGATTCGAAGAACTACGAGCAGTACTTC. Amino acids: CASSLDSKNYEQYF. The genes are TRBV7-9 and TRBJ2-7; D gene ambiguous. The germline gives CDR1 SEHNR, CDR2 FQNEAQ (reference sequence). The CDR3 is made up of 14 amino acids. V lost 1 base and J 3 bases, leaving 10 bases between the germline ends.